This is a list of T cell receptor beta chains from one sample in a study of T cell responses to AZD1222 COVID-19 vaccine. TCRdb keeps only in-frame clones here, not all; method: immunoSEQ multiplex PCR. The repertoire holds roughly 140,000 clones, 90% to 95% seen once, with 1.5% in the top ten. Sequencing used peripheral blood, obtained 28 days after the second AZD1222 dose. The origin of the receptors is an adult who received the AZD1222 COVID-19 vaccine. The CDR3 runs from the conserved cysteine through the conserved F or W. The D gene is left open where the match is weak. Where a row states a size, it is once, few, many or the class of an expanded clone; other rows omit it.

TGTGCCAGCAGCCAAGGCATCTCAGGGGGCGCTGGGGCCAACGTCCTGACTTTC | CASSQGISGGAGANVLTF | - | TRBV14 | TRBD1 | TRBJ2-6
TGTGCCAGCAGTTACTTAGGGAGGCAGAACTATGGCTACACCTTC | CASSYLGRQNYGYTF | - | TRBV6-5 | - | TRBJ1-2
TGTGCCAGCAGCCTCCGGGACAGGGGGATCGGTAATTCACCCCTCCACTTT | CASSLRDRGIGNSPLHF | - | TRBV11-2 | TRBD1 | TRBJ1-6
TGTGCCAGCAGTTTACCAGGGACAGGGTACGAGCAGTACTTC | CASSLPGTGYEQYF | - | TRBV28 | TRBD1 | TRBJ2-7
TGTGCCAGCGGATCCTGGGGGGCCTACGAGCAGTACTTC | CASGSWGAYEQYF | - | TRBV6-5 | - | TRBJ2-7
TGTGCCAGCAGCGAGGGGGGACTAGCGGGAGGCCAAGAGACCCAGTACTTC | CASSEGGLAGGQETQYF | once | TRBV9 | TRBD2 | TRBJ2-5
TGTGCCAGTATTGACAGTCTCGAAGCTTTCTTT | CASIDSLEAFF | - | TRBV19 | - | TRBJ1-1
TGTGCCAGCAGCATTAGCGGGGGACTCACAGATACGCAGTATTTT | CASSISGGLTDTQYF | - | TRBV9 | TRBD2 | TRBJ2-3
TGTGCCAGCACTACCGGGACAGGCAATCAGCCCCAGCATTTT | CASTTGTGNQPQHF | - | TRBV6-5 | TRBD1 | TRBJ1-5
TGTGCCAGCAGTTCTGCCCATAGCGGGGGACAAGAGACCCAGTACTTC | CASSSAHSGGQETQYF | once | TRBV6-5 | TRBD2 | TRBJ2-5
TGCGCCAGCAGCCTTACCGTGACACCTCCGAGCGAGCAGTACTTC | CASSLTVTPPSEQYF | - | TRBV4-1 | - | TRBJ2-7
TGTGCCAGCAGCTCAACAGGCTACTATGGCTACACCTTC | CASSSTGYYGYTF | - | TRBV5-5 | - | TRBJ1-2
TGTGCCAGCAGTGAACTCAGGGAGGCTAATGAAAAACTGTTTTTT | CASSELREANEKLFF | - | TRBV6-1 | - | TRBJ1-4
TGTGCCAGCAGCCCTCTGGGCGGGACAGGGCTTGTCCACAATGAGCAGTTCTTC | CASSPLGGTGLVHNEQFF | - | TRBV7-7 | TRBD1 | TRBJ2-1
TGTGCCAGCAGTTCCTACAGGGCTGGCTATGGCTACACCTTC | CASSSYRAGYGYTF | - | TRBV27 | - | TRBJ1-2
TGTGCCAGCAGCCCCCAGACAGATACGCCTCATCAGCCCCAGCATTTT | CASSPQTDTPHQPQHF | - | TRBV7-8 | - | TRBJ1-5
TGTGCCAGCAGTTTTGGGGGAGGGATTCAGTACTTC | CASSFGGGIQYF | - | TRBV12-3/TRBV12-4 | TRBD2 | TRBJ2-4
TGTGCCACCAGCAGACCCAGACAGGGGGCCCGGGGCGGGTATGGCTACACCTTC | CATSRPRQGARGGYGYTF | - | TRBV15 | TRBD1 | TRBJ1-2
TGTGCCAGCAGCCCCGACAGGGGGCTTGGCTACACCTTC | CASSPDRGLGYTF | - | TRBV14 | TRBD1 | TRBJ1-2
TGTGCCAGCAGCCATGTTTCGGCTAGCGGGGGTCTTTTAGCCAAAAACATTCAGTACTTC | CASSHVSASGGLLAKNIQYF | once | TRBV4-2 | TRBD2 | TRBJ2-4
TGTGCCAGCAGCTTAGCGGCGGAGGGAGGAGGCTATGGCTACACCTTC | CASSLAAEGGGYGYTF | - | TRBV7-2 | - | TRBJ1-2
TGTGCCAGCTCCCGCAAAGAGAAGGTGTCGGAACAGTACTTC | CASSRKEKVSEQYF | - | TRBV18 | - | TRBJ2-7
TGTGCCTGGAGTGTACGGTTCGGTACTGAAGCTTTCTTT | CAWSVRFGTEAFF | - | TRBV30 | - | TRBJ1-1
TGTGCCAGCAGCCCGTACAGGGGGAATCAGCCCCAGCATTTT | CASSPYRGNQPQHF | - | TRBV7-2 | TRBD1 | TRBJ1-5
TGTGCCTGGGGTACCTACGAGCAGTACTTC | CAWGTYEQYF | - | TRBV30 | - | TRBJ2-7
TGTGCCAGCAGTTACAGGGGCACAGATACGCAGTATTTT | CASSYRGTDTQYF | once | TRBV12-3/TRBV12-4 | - | TRBJ2-3
TGTGCCAGTAGTAACCCCTCTCGGAGGGCCAATTCACCCCTCCACTTT | CASSNPSRRANSPLHF | - | TRBV19 | - | TRBJ1-6
TGTGCCAGCAGCGCGGGTGACTCCGCCTCCTACGAGCAGTACTTC | CASSAGDSASYEQYF | - | TRBV9 | - | TRBJ2-7
TGTGCCAGCAGCTTAGCGCGGGGGGGCTTCCAGTTCTTC | CASSLARGGFQFF | - | TRBV7-2 | TRBD2 | TRBJ2-1
TGTGCCAGTACTCTACGCTCCGGGACAGGTCGCGAAAAACTGTTTTTT | CASTLRSGTGREKLFF | - | TRBV19 | TRBD1 | TRBJ1-4
TGTGCCAGCAGTGATGGTGGCAGGGGGAGTGAAAAACTGTTTTTT | CASSDGGRGSEKLFF | few | TRBV2 | TRBD1 | TRBJ1-4
TGTGCCAGCAGCCAAGGCCTAAGCTCCTACGAGCAGTACTTC | CASSQGLSSYEQYF | - | TRBV3-1/TRBV3-2 | - | TRBJ2-7
TGTGCCAGCAGCCTCCCGGGACAGGGTGTTAGTTCACCCCTCCACTTT | CASSLPGQGVSSPLHF | - | TRBV3-1/TRBV3-2 | TRBD1 | TRBJ1-6
TGTGCCAGCAGCTTAGCTTTAGGACAGAAGGTCCAGTTCTTC | CASSLALGQKVQFF | - | TRBV7-6 | - | TRBJ2-1
TGTGCCACCAGTGTAGCGGGAGGAGGAGAGACCCAGTACTTC | CATSVAGGGETQYF | - | TRBV24-1 | TRBD2 | TRBJ2-5
TGTGCCAGCAGCGTAGGGGACAGGGGCTACGAGCAGTACTTC | CASSVGDRGYEQYF | - | TRBV9 | TRBD1 | TRBJ2-7
TGTGCCAGCAGCGTAGGGTACCCCGGGGAGCTGTTTTTT | CASSVGYPGELFF | few | TRBV9 | - | TRBJ2-2
TGCGCCAGCAGCCAAACGGGGGGAACAGGGCGGTACACCTTC | CASSQTGGTGRYTF | - | TRBV4-1 | - | TRBJ1-2
TGTGCCAGCAGCCAAGAAGTCAGGGGGCTTACCGGGGAGCTGTTTTTT | CASSQEVRGLTGELFF | - | TRBV3-1/TRBV3-2 | TRBD1 | TRBJ2-2
TGTGCCAGCAGTGACAGGGGGAGCAATCAGCCCCAGCATTTT | CASSDRGSNQPQHF | - | TRBV6-2/TRBV6-3 | TRBD1 | TRBJ1-5
TGCGCCAGCAGCTTAGGGGATCATACAACTAATGAAAAACTGTTTTTT | CASSLGDHTTNEKLFF | - | TRBV5-1 | - | TRBJ1-4
TGTGCCAGCAGCCTTACTAGCGGGGGGCGAGAGCAGTACTTC | CASSLTSGGREQYF | once | TRBV3-1/TRBV3-2 | TRBD2 | TRBJ2-7
TGTGCCAGCAGTTACTCCGGGGACAGGGATTATGGCTACACCTTC | CASSYSGDRDYGYTF | - | TRBV6-5 | TRBD1 | TRBJ1-2
TGTGCCACCAGTGATGCGGGGGGGGCCACCGGGGAGCTGTTTTTT | CATSDAGGATGELFF | - | TRBV24-1 | TRBD2 | TRBJ2-2
TGTGCCAGCAGCTTGGATGGGGGGCCGGAGACCCAGTACTTC | CASSLDGGPETQYF | - | TRBV5-4 | - | TRBJ2-5
TGTGCCACCAGTGAACAGGGGGCTGCCTACAATGAGCAGTTCTTC | CATSEQGAAYNEQFF | - | TRBV24-1 | TRBD1 | TRBJ2-1
TGTGCCAGCAGCTTAATGGGAGGGCAGCCCCAGCATTTT | CASSLMGGQPQHF | - | TRBV11-2 | - | TRBJ1-5
TGTGCCAGCAGTTACCGGGACAGGGTGTTTGTGACTGAAGCTTTCTTT | CASSYRDRVFVTEAFF | - | TRBV6-5 | TRBD1 | TRBJ1-1
TGTGCCAGCAGCATAAGGGACCGACCACTCTATGGCTACACCTTC | CASSIRDRPLYGYTF | once | TRBV7-9 | - | TRBJ1-2
TGTGCCAGCTCACCAGACTTTGGCGAGACCCAGTACTTC | CASSPDFGETQYF | - | TRBV18 | - | TRBJ2-5
TGTGCTAGTGGTTTGGGACAGGGAAGTAGAGCTTTCTTT | CASGLGQGSRAFF | - | TRBV12-5 | TRBD1 | TRBJ1-1
TGTGCCAGCACCAGAAACGGAAAACTGTTTTTT | CASTRNGKLFF | - | TRBV5-4 | - | TRBJ1-4
TGTGCCAGCTCCCCCGGCCCCCAGGGGAACACTGAAGCTTTCTTT | CASSPGPQGNTEAFF | - | TRBV9 | - | TRBJ1-1
TGTGCCAGCAGCAACAGGGCTCAGCCCCAGCATTTT | CASSNRAQPQHF | - | TRBV7-9 | - | TRBJ1-5
TGTGCCAGTACCCAAAGGGGACTTCCCCACAATGAGCAGTTCTTC | CASTQRGLPHNEQFF | - | TRBV19 | - | TRBJ2-1
TGTGCCAGCAGCTTAGCGGGCGGGCAGTATGGCTACACCTTC | CASSLAGGQYGYTF | - | TRBV7-2 | - | TRBJ1-2
TGTGCCAGCAACAAGATGGGGGACTTGGGAAACACCATATATTTT | CASNKMGDLGNTIYF | - | TRBV9 | - | TRBJ1-3
TGTGCCAGCAGCCAAGAAGCAGAGAACACTGAAGCTTTCTTT | CASSQEAENTEAFF | - | TRBV14 | - | TRBJ1-1